Listed below are T cell receptor beta chains from one sample, sequenced in a study of T-cell reconstitution after alpha-beta-depleted transplantation in children. One entry per CDR3 protein results from TCRdb running MiXCR on the PCR reads. The data contain some 840,000 distinct CDR3 sequences, about 16% of them singletons. This material consisted of PBMCs, mostly from graft donor cells, taken 360 days after TCRalphabeta/CD19-depleted stem cell transplant. The receptors come from a male patient between 5 and 17 years old who had a stem cell transplant for acute lymphoblastic leukemia, so the T cells may come from the graft donor. CDR3s leave out the opening cysteine and the closing phenylalanine or tryptophan.

>TRBJ2-1|TRBV7-8
ASSPAGLTGNEQF
>TRBJ2-1|TRBV27
ASSFGSSAEQF
>TRBJ2-3|TRBV20-1
SAGTSATDTQY
>TRBJ1-4|TRBV20-1
SAHRRYGNEKLF
>TRBJ2-7|TRBV5-1
ASSFGGGLTYEQY
>TRBJ2-7|TRBV6-5
ASSYTGTSGPYEQY
>TRBJ2-1|TRBV5-1
ASSLWDNYNEQF
>TRBJ1-2|TRBV29-1
SAHPSGTERGYT
>TRBJ1-1|TRBV15
ATSRRTGVNTEAF
>TRBJ1-2|TRBV7-9
ASSLASSSYGYT
>TRBJ2-5|TRBV10-2
ATAGLKETQY
>TRBJ2-2|TRBV7-9
ASYLSTGELF
>TRBJ2-7|TRBV5-1
ASSLELAGSEQY
>TRBJ1-1|TRBV20-1
SARENTEAF
>TRBJ2-7|TRBV7-2
ASSLGTVAPTRGEY
>TRBJ1-1|TRBV7-9
ASSYAEGGTEAF
>TRBJ2-1|TRBV7-8
ASSLEVTHNEQF
>TRBJ1-5|TRBV29-1
SVNEGGQPQH
>TRBJ2-2|TRBV11-2
ASSLGYAGLNTGELF
>TRBJ2-2|TRBV12-3/TRBV12-4
ASPSETTGELF